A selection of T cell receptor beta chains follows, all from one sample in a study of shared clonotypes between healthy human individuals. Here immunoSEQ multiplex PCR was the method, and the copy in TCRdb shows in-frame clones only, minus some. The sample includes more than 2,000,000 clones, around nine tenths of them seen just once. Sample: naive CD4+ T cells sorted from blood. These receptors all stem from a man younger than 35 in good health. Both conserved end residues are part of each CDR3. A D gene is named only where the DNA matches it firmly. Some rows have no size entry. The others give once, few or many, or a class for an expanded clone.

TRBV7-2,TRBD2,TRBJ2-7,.,TGTGCCAGCAGCTCTAGCGGGAGTGGGTACGAGCAGTACTTC,CASSSSGSGYEQYF
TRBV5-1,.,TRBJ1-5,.,TGCGCCAGCAGCTTGGAGGGGCAGGGCAATCAGCCCCAGCATTTT,CASSLEGQGNQPQHF
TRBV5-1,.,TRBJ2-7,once,TGCGCCAGCAGCCCAGGAATCAACAGGGAGGAGTACTTC,CASSPGINREEYF
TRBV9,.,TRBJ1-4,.,TGTGCCAGCAGCCCCGCATCCCCCTTCGAGAAACTGTTTTTT,CASSPASPFEKLFF
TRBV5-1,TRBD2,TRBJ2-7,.,TGCGCCAGCAGCTTTAGCGGGGGGGCTAAGGACTACGAGCAGTACTTC,CASSFSGGAKDYEQYF
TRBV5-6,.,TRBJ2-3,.,TGTGCCAGCAGCTCGGGACAAGTCACAGATACGCAGTATTTT,CASSSGQVTDTQYF
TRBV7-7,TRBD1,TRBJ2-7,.,TGTGCTAGCAGTCGGGACAGGGAGGGCGAGCAGTACTTC,CASSRDREGEQYF
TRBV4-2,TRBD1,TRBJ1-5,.,TGTGCCAGCAGCGGGGGGGACAGGGCAAACAATCAGCCCCAGCATTTT,CASSGGDRANNQPQHF
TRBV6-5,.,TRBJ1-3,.,TGTGCCAGCAGTTCTTCATTAGGGGTCGGTGGAAACACCATATATTTT,CASSSSLGVGGNTIYF
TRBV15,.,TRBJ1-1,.,TGTGCCACCAGCAGAGATCGGGGGCTTCGGGTGAACACTGAAGCTTTCTTT,CATSRDRGLRVNTEAFF
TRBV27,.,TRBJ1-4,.,TGTGCCAGCAGTGAGCGGGGACATCCAAGTGAAAAACTGTTTTTT,CASSERGHPSEKLFF
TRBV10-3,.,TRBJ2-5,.,TGTGCCATCAGCCTGGACACTGTAGAGACCCAGTACTTC,CAISLDTVETQYF
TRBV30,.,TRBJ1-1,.,TGTGCCTGGATTTTCCCTGGGACAGAAGCTTTCTTT,CAWIFPGTEAFF
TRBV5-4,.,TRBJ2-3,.,TGTGCCAGCAGCTTGAGATGGGGGGCAGATACGCAGTATTTT,CASSLRWGADTQYF
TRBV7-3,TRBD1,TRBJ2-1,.,TGTGCCAGCAGCCCCCGCCGGGACAGGGCTATTCATGAGCAGTTCTTC,CASSPRRDRAIHEQFF
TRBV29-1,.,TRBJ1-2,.,TGCAGCGTTGTCGGGGGCGGGAACTATGGCTACACCTTC,CSVVGGGNYGYTF
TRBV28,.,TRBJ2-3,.,TGTGCCAGCAGTTCCTTCCCATCTACTATTAACCAGTATTTT,CASSSFPSTINQYF
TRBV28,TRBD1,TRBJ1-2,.,TGTGCCACCCAGAGGACACAGGGGAATGGCTACACCTTC,CATQRTQGNGYTF
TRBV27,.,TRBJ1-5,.,TGTGCCAGCAGTTTCCAGGGAGGGCCCAGCAATCAGCCCCAGCATTTT,CASSFQGGPSNQPQHF
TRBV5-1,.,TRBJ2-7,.,TGCGCCAGCAGCCCACCCCCCCAGTACACGAGGCCCGAGCAGTACTTC,CASSPPPQYTRPEQYF
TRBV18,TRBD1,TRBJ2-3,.,TGTGCCAGCTCACCGGGACAGGTGACAGATACGCAGTATTTT,CASSPGQVTDTQYF
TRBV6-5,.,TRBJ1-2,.,TGTGCCACCCAGAGAGGGACATCAGATGGCTACACCTTC,CATQRGTSDGYTF
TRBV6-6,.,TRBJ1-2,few,TGTGCCAGCAGTTACTCGTTCGGGGAGTCGGATGGCTACACCTTC,CASSYSFGESDGYTF
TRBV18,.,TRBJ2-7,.,TGTGCCAGCTCACCACAACAGGGAGACTACGAGCAGTACTTC,CASSPQQGDYEQYF
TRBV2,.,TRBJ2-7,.,TGTGCCAGCAGTGAACAGGGAACTGACTACGAGCAGTACTTC,CASSEQGTDYEQYF
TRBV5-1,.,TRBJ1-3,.,TGCGCCAGCAGCTTCGACACAGGATCTGGAAACACCATATATTTT,CASSFDTGSGNTIYF
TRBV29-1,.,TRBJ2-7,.,TGCAGCGTGGAAAAAGGGGGTAATCCCCACGAGCAGTACTTC,CSVEKGGNPHEQYF
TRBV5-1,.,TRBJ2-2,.,TGCGCCAGCCTCTTGGGCGGTTCGAACACCGGGGAGCTGTTTTTT,CASLLGGSNTGELFF
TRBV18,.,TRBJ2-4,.,TGTGCCAGCTCACCACAGGGACGGGCCAAAAACATTCAGTACTTC,CASSPQGRAKNIQYF
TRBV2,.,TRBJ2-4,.,TGTGCCAGCAGTAACGACAGACTTTTGGGCATTCAGTACTTC,CASSNDRLLGIQYF
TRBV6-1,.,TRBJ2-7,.,TGTGCCAGCAGTCCGACAGGTATGCAGTACTTC,CASSPTGMQYF
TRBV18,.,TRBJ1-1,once,TGTGCCAGCTCACCACCGGGGGGTATGAACACTGAAGCTTTCTTT,CASSPPGGMNTEAFF
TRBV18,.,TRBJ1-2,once,TGTGCCAGCTCACGGCGGACAGACTATGGCTACACCTTC,CASSRRTDYGYTF
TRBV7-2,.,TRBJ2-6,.,TGTGCCAGCAGCCCAGCCATAGCTGGGGCCAACGTCCTGACTTTC,CASSPAIAGANVLTF
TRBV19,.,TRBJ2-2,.,TGTGCCAGTACGGGCGGCGAAAACACCGGGGAGCTGTTTTTT,CASTGGENTGELFF
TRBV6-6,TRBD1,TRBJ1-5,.,TGTGCCAGCCGGGACAGGGGTTGGAGCAATCAGCCCCAGCATTTT,CASRDRGWSNQPQHF
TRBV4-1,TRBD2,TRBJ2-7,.,TGCGCCAGCAGCCAAGAATGGGTTTGGCAGGGAGGGGACGAGCAGTACTTC,CASSQEWVWQGGDEQYF
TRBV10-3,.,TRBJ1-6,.,TGTGCCATCAGTGATGTCGACAGCTCACCCCTCCACTTT,CAISDVDSSPLHF
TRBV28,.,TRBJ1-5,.,TGTGCCAGCAGGACTTCCCTCGGGCAGCCCCAGCATTTT,CASRTSLGQPQHF
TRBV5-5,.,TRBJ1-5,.,TGTGCCAGCAGCTTGGTGACAGACATTAGCAATCAGCCCCAGCATTTT,CASSLVTDISNQPQHF
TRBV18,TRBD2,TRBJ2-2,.,TGTGCCAGCTCGCCGAGGACTAGCGTTGGCGGGGAGCTGTTTTTT,CASSPRTSVGGELFF
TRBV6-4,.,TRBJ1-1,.,TGTGCCAGCAGTGACTCACGGAATGGGGTGACTGAAGCTTTCTTT,CASSDSRNGVTEAFF
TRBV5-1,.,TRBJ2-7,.,TGCGCCAGCAGCAAGTACACCGACCTTAGCTCCTACGAGCAGTACTTC,CASSKYTDLSSYEQYF
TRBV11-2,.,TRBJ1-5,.,TGTGCCAGCAGCGATGGACTACGGGTCGATCAGCCCCAGCATTTT,CASSDGLRVDQPQHF
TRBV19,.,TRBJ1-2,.,TGTGCCAGTAGTAAATCTGGGGCCTTGGGATTTAACTATGGCTACACCTTC,CASSKSGALGFNYGYTF
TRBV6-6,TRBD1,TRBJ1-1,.,TGTGCCAGCAGTTTTCCGCAGGGGGCCACTGAAGCTTTCTTT,CASSFPQGATEAFF
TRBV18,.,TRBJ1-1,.,TGTGCCAGCTCACCAAGTCGCGGTAATGTTGGGGTCCCTGAAGCTTTCTTT,CASSPSRGNVGVPEAFF
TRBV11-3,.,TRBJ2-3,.,TGTGCCAGCAGCTTGGGCCAAGCCGTCGCAGATACGCAGTATTTT,CASSLGQAVADTQYF
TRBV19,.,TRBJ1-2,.,TGTGCCAGTAGTAGGACAAGGGAGGACTATGGCTACACCTTC,CASSRTREDYGYTF
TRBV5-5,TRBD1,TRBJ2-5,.,TGTGCCAGCAGCTTGACGGACAGGGGGATCGAGACCCAGTACTTC,CASSLTDRGIETQYF
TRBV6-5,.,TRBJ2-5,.,TGTGCCAGCAGTTTGGACCAAGAGACCCAGTACTTC,CASSLDQETQYF
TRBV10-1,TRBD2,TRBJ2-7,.,TGCGCCAGCAGTGACCCCGGACTAGCGGGGGGCCACTACGAGCAGTACTTC,CASSDPGLAGGHYEQYF
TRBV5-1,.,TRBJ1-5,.,TGCGCCAGCAGCCCGGAGGGAGATAGCAATCAGCCCCAGCATTTT,CASSPEGDSNQPQHF
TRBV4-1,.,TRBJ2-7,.,TGCGCCAGCAGCCAAGAGGAGAGCCGTATCTACGAGCAGTACTTC,CASSQEESRIYEQYF
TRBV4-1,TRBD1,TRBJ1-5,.,TGCGCCAGCAGCCAGAGGACAGGGGACCTTAGCAATCAGCCCCAGCATTTT,CASSQRTGDLSNQPQHF